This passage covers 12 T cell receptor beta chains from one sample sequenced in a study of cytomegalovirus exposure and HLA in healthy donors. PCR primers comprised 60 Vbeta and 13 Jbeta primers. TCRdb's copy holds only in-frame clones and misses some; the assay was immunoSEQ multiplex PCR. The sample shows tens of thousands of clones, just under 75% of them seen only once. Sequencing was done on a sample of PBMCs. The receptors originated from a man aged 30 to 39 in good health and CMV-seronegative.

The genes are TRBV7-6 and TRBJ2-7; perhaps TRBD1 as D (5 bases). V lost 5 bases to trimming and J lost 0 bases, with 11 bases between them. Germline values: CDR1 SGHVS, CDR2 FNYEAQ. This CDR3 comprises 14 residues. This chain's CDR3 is CASSKPGPSYEQYF. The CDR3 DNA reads TGTGCCAGCAGCAAACCAGGGCCCTCCTACGAGCAGTACTTC.

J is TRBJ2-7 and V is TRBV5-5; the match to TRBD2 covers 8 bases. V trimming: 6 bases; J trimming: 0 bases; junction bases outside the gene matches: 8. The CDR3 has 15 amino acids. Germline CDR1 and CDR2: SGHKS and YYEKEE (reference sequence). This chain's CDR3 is CASTKERGTSYEQYF. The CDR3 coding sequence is TGTGCCAGCACTAAGGAGCGGGGGACCTCCTACGAGCAGTACTTC.

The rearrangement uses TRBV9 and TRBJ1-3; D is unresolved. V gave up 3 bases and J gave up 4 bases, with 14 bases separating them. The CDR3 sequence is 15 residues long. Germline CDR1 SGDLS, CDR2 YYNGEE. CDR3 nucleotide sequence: TGTGCCAGCAGCGGCGGCGCGCCCCCAGGAAACACCATATATTTT. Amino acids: CASSGGAPPGNTIYF.

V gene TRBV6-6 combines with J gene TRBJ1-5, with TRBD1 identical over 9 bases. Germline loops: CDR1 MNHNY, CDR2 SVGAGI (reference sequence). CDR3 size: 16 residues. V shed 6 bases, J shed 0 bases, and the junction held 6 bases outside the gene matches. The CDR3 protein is CASSRTGQGSNQPQHF. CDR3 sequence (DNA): TGTGCCAGCAGCAGAACGGGACAGGGTAGCAATCAGCCCCAGCATTTT.

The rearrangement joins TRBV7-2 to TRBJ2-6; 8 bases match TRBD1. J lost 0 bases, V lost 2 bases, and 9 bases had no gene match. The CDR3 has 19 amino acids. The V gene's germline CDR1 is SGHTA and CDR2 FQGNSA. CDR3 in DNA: TGTGCCAGCAGCTTATCATTAGGACAGGGAGTCTCTGGGGCCAACGTCCTGACTTTC. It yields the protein CASSLSLGQGVSGANVLTF. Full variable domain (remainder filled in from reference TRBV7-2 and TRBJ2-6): GAGVSQSPSNKVTEKGKDVELRCDPISGHTALYWYRQSLGQGLEFLIYFQGNSAPDKSGLPSDRFSAERTGGSVSTLTIQRTQQEDSAVYLCASSLSLGQGVSGANVLTFGAGSRLTVL.

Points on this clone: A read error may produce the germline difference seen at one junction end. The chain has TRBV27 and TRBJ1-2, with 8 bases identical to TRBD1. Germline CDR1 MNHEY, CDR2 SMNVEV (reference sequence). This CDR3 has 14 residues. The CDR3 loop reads CASSLSTGVHGYPF. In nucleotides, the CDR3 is TGTGCCAGCAGTTTATCGACAGGGGTTCATGGCTACCCCTTC.

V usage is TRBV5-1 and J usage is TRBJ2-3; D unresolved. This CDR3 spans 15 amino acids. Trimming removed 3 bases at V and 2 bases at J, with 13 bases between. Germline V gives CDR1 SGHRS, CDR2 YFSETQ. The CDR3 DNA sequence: TGCGCCAGCAGCTCCGGTCGCCCTGACACAGATACGCAGTATTTT. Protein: CASSSGRPDTDTQYF.

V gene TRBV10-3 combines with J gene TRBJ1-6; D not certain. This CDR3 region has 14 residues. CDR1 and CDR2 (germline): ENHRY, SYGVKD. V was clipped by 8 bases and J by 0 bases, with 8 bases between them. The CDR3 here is CAIRNSSYNSPLHF. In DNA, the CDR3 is TGTGCCATCCGTAATAGCTCCTATAATTCACCCCTCCACTTT.

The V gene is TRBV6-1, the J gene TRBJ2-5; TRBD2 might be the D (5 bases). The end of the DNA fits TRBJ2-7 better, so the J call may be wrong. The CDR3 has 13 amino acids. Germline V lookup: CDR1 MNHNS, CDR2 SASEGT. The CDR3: CASSGGLPYEQYF. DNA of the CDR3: TGTGCCAGCAGTGGAGGACTTCCCTACGAGCAGTACTTC.

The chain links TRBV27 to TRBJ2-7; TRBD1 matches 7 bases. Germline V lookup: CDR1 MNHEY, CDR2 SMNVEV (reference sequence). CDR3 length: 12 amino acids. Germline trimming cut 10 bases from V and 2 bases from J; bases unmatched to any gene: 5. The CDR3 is CATWDSPYEQYF. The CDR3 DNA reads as TGTGCCACCTGGGACAGCCCCTACGAGCAGTACTTC.

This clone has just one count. CDR3 coding DNA: TGTGCCAGCAGTACAGGGGGCATGCGAGTGGGGGCCTACAATGAGCAGTTCTTC. This codes for CASSTGGMRVGAYNEQFF. The rearrangement links TRBV7-9 to TRBJ2-1; 9 nucleotides match TRBD1. This CDR3 has 18 amino acids. The J segment lost 2 bases and the V segment lost 6 bases, leaving 14 bases of the junction unmatched. The germline V gene has CDR1 SEHNR and CDR2 FQNEAQ (reference sequence).

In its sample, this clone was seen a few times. CDR3 sequence: CASSFRGGRGLAGVLNEQFF. The CDR3, as DNA: TGTGCCAGCAGTTTTCGCGGGGGCAGGGGACTAGCGGGAGTTCTCAATGAGCAGTTCTTC. This chain connects TRBV28 to TRBJ2-1, with 14 bases that match TRBD2. This CDR3 has 20 amino acids. CDR1 is MDHEN and CDR2 is SYDVKM in the germline V gene. The V segment lost 3 bases and the J segment 6 bases; nucleotides outside the gene matches: 16.